Listed below are T cell receptor beta chains from one sample, sequenced in a study of blood T cells in healthy people across ages. A single record per CDR3 protein comes from TCRdb applying MiXCR to the 5' RACE reads. The sample includes about a million distinct CDR3 sequences, roughly 47% of them seen just once. Material: blood. The receptors come from a woman aged 60-75 years in good health. Each CDR3 is given with its conserved first and last residue. The order of the fields is D gene, J gene, V gene, CDR3 protein. D genes are given only for firm matches.

d_gene: NA; j_gene: NA; v_gene: TRBV20-1; CDR3aa: CSASPRAATYEQYF
d_gene: NA; j_gene: TRBJ1-2; v_gene: TRBV7-9; CDR3aa: CASSLDAGSYGYTF
d_gene: NA; j_gene: TRBJ2-7; v_gene: TRBV27; CDR3aa: CASSAHKEQYF
d_gene: TRBD1; j_gene: TRBJ2-7; v_gene: TRBV20-1; CDR3aa: CSVPTGVAYEQYF
d_gene: TRBD1; j_gene: TRBJ2-1; v_gene: TRBV7-2; CDR3aa: CASSYLRQIRDRHYNEQFF
d_gene: TRBD1; j_gene: TRBJ2-1; v_gene: TRBV20-1; CDR3aa: CSAPTGTGNNEQFF
d_gene: TRBD2; j_gene: TRBJ2-1; v_gene: TRBV4-2; CDR3aa: CASSQQGLVTYNEQFF
d_gene: TRBD2; j_gene: TRBJ2-7; v_gene: TRBV10-3; CDR3aa: CAISAGLAKGGSYEQYF
d_gene: TRBD1; j_gene: TRBJ2-7; v_gene: TRBV4-2; CDR3aa: CASSGFYRGESYEQYF
d_gene: NA; j_gene: TRBJ2-7; v_gene: TRBV28; CDR3aa: CASSLRGGGYEQYF
d_gene: TRBD1; j_gene: TRBJ1-4; v_gene: TRBV13; CDR3aa: CASSTRDRGLSNEKLFF
d_gene: TRBD2; j_gene: TRBJ2-4; v_gene: TRBV15; CDR3aa: CATSRALGGNIQYF
d_gene: NA; j_gene: TRBJ2-3; v_gene: TRBV9; CDR3aa: CASSVGFADTQYF
d_gene: NA; j_gene: TRBJ2-3; v_gene: TRBV7-2; CDR3aa: CASSFRSGTSSTDTQYF
d_gene: TRBD2; j_gene: TRBJ2-5; v_gene: TRBV28; CDR3aa: CASSSGTEAQYF
d_gene: TRBD1; j_gene: TRBJ1-1; v_gene: TRBV12-3/TRBV12-4; CDR3aa: CASSLRQGSFLNTEAFF
d_gene: NA; j_gene: TRBJ1-2; v_gene: TRBV19; CDR3aa: CASSWTDLNYGYTF
d_gene: NA; j_gene: TRBJ2-3; v_gene: TRBV28; CDR3aa: CASSWGRTDTQYF
d_gene: TRBD1; j_gene: TRBJ2-5; v_gene: TRBV12-3/TRBV12-4; CDR3aa: CASSPGQGYQETQYF
d_gene: NA; j_gene: TRBJ1-1; v_gene: TRBV2; CDR3aa: CASLSNTEAFF
d_gene: TRBD2; j_gene: TRBJ2-7; v_gene: TRBV4-1; CDR3aa: CASSQPGLESYEQYF
d_gene: NA; j_gene: TRBJ2-3; v_gene: TRBV20-1; CDR3aa: CSATDPPDTQYF
d_gene: TRBD2; j_gene: NA; v_gene: TRBV6-1; CDR3aa: CASSERTSGEGLTQYF
d_gene: NA; j_gene: TRBJ2-7; v_gene: TRBV6-2/TRBV6-3; CDR3aa: CASSISTEQYF
d_gene: TRBD2; j_gene: TRBJ2-1; v_gene: TRBV7-2; CDR3aa: CASSGGLAYNEQFF
d_gene: NA; j_gene: TRBJ2-3; v_gene: TRBV3-1; CDR3aa: CASSRLGRGTDTQYF
d_gene: NA; j_gene: TRBJ2-1; v_gene: TRBV3-1; CDR3aa: CASSHEGGGASRYEQFF
d_gene: NA; j_gene: TRBJ1-5; v_gene: TRBV7-9; CDR3aa: CASSTRNQPQHF
d_gene: TRBD2; j_gene: TRBJ2-7; v_gene: TRBV7-2; CDR3aa: CASSSTSGAYEQYF
d_gene: TRBD1; j_gene: TRBJ2-7; v_gene: TRBV20-1; CDR3aa: CSANYGTGSSYEQYF
d_gene: TRBD2; j_gene: TRBJ2-7; v_gene: TRBV7-2; CDR3aa: CASSLVAGGEQYF
d_gene: NA; j_gene: TRBJ2-2; v_gene: TRBV7-2; CDR3aa: CASRVTGELFF
d_gene: TRBD1; j_gene: TRBJ2-6; v_gene: TRBV6-1; CDR3aa: CASSGTGLSGANVLTF
d_gene: NA; j_gene: TRBJ2-3; v_gene: TRBV15; CDR3aa: CATSRGDSSTDTQYF
d_gene: NA; j_gene: TRBJ2-3; v_gene: TRBV20-1; CDR3aa: CSASPGGWTSSDTQYF
d_gene: NA; j_gene: TRBJ2-7; v_gene: TRBV12-3/TRBV12-4; CDR3aa: CASSRRGEGEQYF
d_gene: NA; j_gene: TRBJ2-6; v_gene: TRBV6-1; CDR3aa: CASRDRRSGANVLTF
d_gene: TRBD2; j_gene: TRBJ2-5; v_gene: TRBV6-5; CDR3aa: CASKLVGAGGGETQYF
d_gene: NA; j_gene: TRBJ1-1; v_gene: TRBV7-3; CDR3aa: CASSLNVNTEAFF
d_gene: TRBD1; j_gene: TRBJ1-2; v_gene: TRBV7-2; CDR3aa: CASRPNDRAPLNYGYTF
d_gene: NA; j_gene: TRBJ2-3; v_gene: TRBV12-3/TRBV12-4; CDR3aa: CASTPGELTSTDTQYF
d_gene: TRBD2; j_gene: TRBJ2-3; v_gene: TRBV12-3/TRBV12-4; CDR3aa: CASRDRRLAGRSDTQYF
d_gene: TRBD1; j_gene: TRBJ2-5; v_gene: TRBV25-1; CDR3aa: CASSESRGPGGETQYF
d_gene: NA; j_gene: TRBJ2-1; v_gene: TRBV12-3/TRBV12-4; CDR3aa: CASKSIYNEQFF
d_gene: TRBD1; j_gene: TRBJ1-2; v_gene: TRBV29-1; CDR3aa: CSVTHRGRGGGNHGYTF
d_gene: NA; j_gene: NA; v_gene: TRBV7-2; CDR3aa: CASSAEGLRYEQYF
d_gene: NA; j_gene: TRBJ2-5; v_gene: TRBV27; CDR3aa: CASSPARLRETQYF
d_gene: NA; j_gene: TRBJ1-2; v_gene: TRBV15; CDR3aa: CATGQGPDYGYTF
d_gene: NA; j_gene: TRBJ1-2; v_gene: TRBV7-2; CDR3aa: CASSLDQNYGYTF
d_gene: NA; j_gene: TRBJ2-7; v_gene: TRBV7-2; CDR3aa: CASSTDILVYEQYF
d_gene: NA; j_gene: TRBJ1-4; v_gene: TRBV11-2; CDR3aa: CASTKGPAVATNEKLFF
d_gene: TRBD1; j_gene: TRBJ1-5; v_gene: TRBV18; CDR3aa: CASSGQVDQPQHF
d_gene: TRBD2; j_gene: TRBJ2-2; v_gene: TRBV5-4; CDR3aa: CASSRGTSGGTGELFF
d_gene: NA; j_gene: TRBJ1-4; v_gene: TRBV20-1; CDR3aa: CSASGGSDNEKLFF
d_gene: TRBD2; j_gene: TRBJ2-1; v_gene: TRBV7-8; CDR3aa: CASSLLLAGSDNEQFF